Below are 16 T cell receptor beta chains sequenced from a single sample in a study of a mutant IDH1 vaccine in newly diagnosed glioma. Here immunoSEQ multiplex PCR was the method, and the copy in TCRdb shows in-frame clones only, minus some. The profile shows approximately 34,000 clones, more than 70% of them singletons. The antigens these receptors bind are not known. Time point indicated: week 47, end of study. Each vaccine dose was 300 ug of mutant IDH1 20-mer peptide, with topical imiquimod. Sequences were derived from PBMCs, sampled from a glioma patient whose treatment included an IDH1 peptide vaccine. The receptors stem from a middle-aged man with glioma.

The DNA for the CDR3 is TGTGCCAGCAGTCCCCCAGAAGGACCCCTCCACTTT. Its translation: CASSPPEGPLHF. The chain joins TRBV2 to TRBJ1-6; no definite D call. The CDR3 is 12 amino acids. Germline assignment: CDR1 SNHLY and CDR2 FYNNEI. The ends were cut back, 5 bases at V and 12 bases at J, with 11 bases in the middle.

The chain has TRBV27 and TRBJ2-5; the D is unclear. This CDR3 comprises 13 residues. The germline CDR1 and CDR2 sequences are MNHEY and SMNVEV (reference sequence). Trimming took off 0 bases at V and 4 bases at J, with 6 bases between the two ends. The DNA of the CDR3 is TGTGCCAGCAGTTTATCCCGTCCAGAGACCCAGTACTTC. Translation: CASSLSRPETQYF.

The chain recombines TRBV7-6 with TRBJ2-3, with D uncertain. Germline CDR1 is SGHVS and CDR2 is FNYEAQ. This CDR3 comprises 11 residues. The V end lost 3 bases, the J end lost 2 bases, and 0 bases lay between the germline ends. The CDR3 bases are TGTGCCAGCAGCTTCACAGATACGCAGTATTTT. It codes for CASSFTDTQYF.

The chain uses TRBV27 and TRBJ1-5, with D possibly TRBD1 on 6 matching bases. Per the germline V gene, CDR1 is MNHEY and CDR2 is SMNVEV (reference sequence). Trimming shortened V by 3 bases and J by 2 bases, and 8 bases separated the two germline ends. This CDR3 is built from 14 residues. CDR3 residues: CASSFAGGNQPQHF. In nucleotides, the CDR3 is TGTGCCAGCAGTTTTGCAGGGGGCAATCAGCCCCAGCATTTT.

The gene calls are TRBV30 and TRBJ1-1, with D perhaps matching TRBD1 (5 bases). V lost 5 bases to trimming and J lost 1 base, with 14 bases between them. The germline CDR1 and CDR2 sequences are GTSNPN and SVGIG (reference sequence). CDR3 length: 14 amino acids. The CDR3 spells CAWGPGGSNTEAFF. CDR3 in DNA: TGTGCCTGGGGACCCGGGGGATCGAACACTGAAGCTTTCTTT.

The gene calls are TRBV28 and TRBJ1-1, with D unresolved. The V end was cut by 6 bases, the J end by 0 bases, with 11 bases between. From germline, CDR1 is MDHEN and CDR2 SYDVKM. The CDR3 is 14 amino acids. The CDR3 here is CASRGGTVNTEAFF. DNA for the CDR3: TGTGCCAGCAGGGGAGGAACTGTGAACACTGAAGCTTTCTTT. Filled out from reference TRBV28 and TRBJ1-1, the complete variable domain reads DVKVTQSSRYLVKRTGEKVFLECVQDMDHENMFWYRQDPGLGLRLIYFSYDVKMKEKGDIPEGYSVSREKKERFSLILESASTNQTSMYLCASRGGTVNTEAFFGQGTRLTVV.

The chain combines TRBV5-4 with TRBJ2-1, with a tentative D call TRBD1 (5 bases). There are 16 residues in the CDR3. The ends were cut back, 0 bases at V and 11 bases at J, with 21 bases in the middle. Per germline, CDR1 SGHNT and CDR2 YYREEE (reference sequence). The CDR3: CASSLAPEGQGLKQFF. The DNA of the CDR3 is TGTGCCAGCAGCTTGGCCCCTGAAGGTCAGGGCCTTAAGCAGTTCTTC. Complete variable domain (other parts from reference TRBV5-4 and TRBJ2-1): ETGVTQSPTHLIKTRGQQVTLRCSSQSGHNTVSWYQQALGQGPQFIFQYYREEENGRGNFPPRFSGLQFPNYSSELNVNALELDDSALYLCASSLAPEGQGLKQFFGPGTRLTVL.

The CDR3 coding sequence is TGTGCCAGCAGTTGGTCCGGGAGAAAAACCGGGGAGCTGTTTTTT. This gives the protein CASSWSGRKTGELFF. The gene calls are TRBV6-5 and TRBJ2-2; D perhaps matches TRBD2 (6 bases). CDR3 length: 15 residues. From germline, CDR1 is MNHEY and CDR2 SVGAGI. V was shortened by 4 bases and J by 5 bases, with 14 bases between the two germline ends.

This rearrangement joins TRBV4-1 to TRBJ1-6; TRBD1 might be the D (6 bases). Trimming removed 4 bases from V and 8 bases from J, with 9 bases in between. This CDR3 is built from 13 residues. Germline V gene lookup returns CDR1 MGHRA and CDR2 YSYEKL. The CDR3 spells CASSLRQDSPLHF. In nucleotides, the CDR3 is TGCGCCAGCAGCCTCAGACAGGATTCACCCCTCCACTTT.

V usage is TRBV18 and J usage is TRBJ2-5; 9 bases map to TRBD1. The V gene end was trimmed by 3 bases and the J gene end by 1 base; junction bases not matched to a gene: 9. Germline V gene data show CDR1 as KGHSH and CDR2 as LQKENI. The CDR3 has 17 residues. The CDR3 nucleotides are TGTGCCAGCTCACCGATTAGGGACAGGGTTGCCCAAGAGACCCAGTACTTC. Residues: CASSPIRDRVAQETQYF.

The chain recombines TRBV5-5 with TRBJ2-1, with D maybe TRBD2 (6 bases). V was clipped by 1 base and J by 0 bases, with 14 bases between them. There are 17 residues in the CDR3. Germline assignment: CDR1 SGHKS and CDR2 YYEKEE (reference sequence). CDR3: CASSLLGRGSSYNEQFF. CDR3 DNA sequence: TGTGCCAGCAGCTTGCTTGGGCGGGGTAGCTCCTACAATGAGCAGTTCTTC.

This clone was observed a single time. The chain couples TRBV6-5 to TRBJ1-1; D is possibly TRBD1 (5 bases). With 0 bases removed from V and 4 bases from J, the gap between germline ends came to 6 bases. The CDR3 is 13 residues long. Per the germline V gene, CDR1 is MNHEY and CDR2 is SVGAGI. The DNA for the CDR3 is TGTGCCAGCAGTTACTCCGGGGGCACTGAAGCTTTCTTT. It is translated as CASSYSGGTEAFF.

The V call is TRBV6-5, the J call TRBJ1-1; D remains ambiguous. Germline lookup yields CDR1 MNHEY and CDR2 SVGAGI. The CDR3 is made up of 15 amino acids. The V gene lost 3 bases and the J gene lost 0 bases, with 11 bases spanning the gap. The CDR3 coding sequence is TGTGCCAGCAGTTATCGGGCAGACTTGAACACTGAAGCTTTCTTT. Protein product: CASSYRADLNTEAFF.

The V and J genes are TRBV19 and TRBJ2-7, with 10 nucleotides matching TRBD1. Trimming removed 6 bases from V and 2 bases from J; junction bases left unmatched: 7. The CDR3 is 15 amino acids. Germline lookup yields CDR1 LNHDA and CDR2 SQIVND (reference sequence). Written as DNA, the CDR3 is TGTGCCAGTAGAACGACAGGGGGCAGCACCTACGAGCAGTACTTC. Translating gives CASRTTGGSTYEQYF.

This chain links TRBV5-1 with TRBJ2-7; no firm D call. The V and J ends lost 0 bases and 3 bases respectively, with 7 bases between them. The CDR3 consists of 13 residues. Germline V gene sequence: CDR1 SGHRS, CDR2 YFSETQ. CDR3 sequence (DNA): TGCGCCAGCAGCTTGGTAGGGAACTACGAGCAGTACTTC. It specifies CASSLVGNYEQYF.

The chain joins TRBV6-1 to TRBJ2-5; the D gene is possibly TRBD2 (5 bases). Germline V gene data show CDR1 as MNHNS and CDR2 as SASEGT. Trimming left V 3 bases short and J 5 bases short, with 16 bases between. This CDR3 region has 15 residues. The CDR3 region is CASSDPTTRGETQYF. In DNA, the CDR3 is TGTGCCAGCAGTGACCCCACGACCAGAGGGGAGACCCAGTACTTC.